Listed below are T cell receptor beta chains from one sample, sequenced in a study of vaccination effects on CD4 cells after COVID-19. Data came from immunoSEQ multiplex PCR; TCRdb stores just in-frame clones and leaves some out. The sample contains just over 55,000 clones, around four fifths of which appear only once. These TCRs are of unknown antigen specificity. The sample consisted of CD4+ T cells from PBMCs cultured without peptide, taken after COVID-19 vaccination. These receptors all come from a human donor who received a COVID-19 vaccine. Each CDR3 is given with its conserved first and last residue. A D gene is named only where the DNA matches it firmly. Part of the rows lack a size; the others show once, few, many or a class for expanded clones.

V gene,clone size,D gene,J gene,CDR3 protein,CDR3 DNA
TRBV11-2,once,NA,TRBJ2-7,CASSFGVHGHLSYEQYF,TGTGCCAGCAGCTTTGGGGTCCACGGACACCTTTCCTACGAGCAGTACTTC
TRBV7-9,NA,NA,TRBJ2-3,CASSTPAVRTDTQYF,TGTGCCAGCAGCACCCCTGCGGTGAGGACAGATACGCAGTATTTT
TRBV5-1,NA,NA,TRBJ1-2,CASSLDPDPSYGYTF,TGCGCCAGCAGCTTGGATCCAGACCCCTCCTATGGCTACACCTTC
TRBV19,NA,TRBD1,TRBJ1-2,CASRPTGETNYGYTF,TGTGCCAGTAGACCAACAGGGGAAACTAACTATGGCTACACCTTC
TRBV7-2,NA,NA,TRBJ2-1,CASSPNRGPNYNEQFF,TGTGCCAGCAGCCCAAACCGGGGGCCGAACTACAATGAGCAGTTCTTC
TRBV5-4,NA,NA,TRBJ1-6,CASSPTVASPLHF,TGTGCCAGCAGCCCAACGGTCGCTTCACCCCTCCACTTT
TRBV7-2,few,TRBD2,TRBJ2-3,CASSFWEGGDTQYF,TGTGCCAGCAGCTTTTGGGAGGGAGGGGATACGCAGTATTTT
TRBV6-5,NA,NA,TRBJ2-3,CASSLLPNPDTQYF,TGTGCCAGCAGCCTCTTGCCCAACCCAGATACGCAGTATTTT
TRBV28,once,NA,TRBJ1-5,CASSLDPRVGQPQHF,TGTGCCAGCAGTTTAGACCCCAGGGTTGGTCAGCCCCAGCATTTT
TRBV28,NA,NA,TRBJ1-5,CASSLRPYQPQHF,TGTGCCAGCAGTTTACGGCCCTATCAGCCCCAGCATTTT
TRBV4-1,NA,NA,TRBJ2-1,CASSLGGQGKNEQFF,TGCGCCAGCAGCCTGGGCGGGCAGGGGAAAAATGAGCAGTTCTTC
TRBV4-2,NA,TRBD2,TRBJ2-7,CASSRPGLAGVEQYF,TGTGCCAGCAGCCGGCCAGGACTAGCGGGAGTCGAGCAGTACTTC
TRBV12-3/TRBV12-4,NA,NA,TRBJ1-2,CASSLGSLSYTF,TGTGCCAGCAGTTTAGGGTCACTTAGCTACACCTTC
TRBV29-1,NA,NA,TRBJ1-2,CSVSVGYGYGYTF,TGCAGCGTTTCCGTAGGGTACGGCTATGGCTACACCTTC
TRBV19,NA,TRBD2,TRBJ2-3,CASTKPGASGFTDTQYF,TGTGCCAGTACTAAGCCCGGGGCTAGCGGGTTTACAGATACGCAGTATTTT
TRBV2,once,NA,TRBJ1-2,CASSETYPTSNYGYTF,TGTGCCAGCAGTGAAACCTACCCAACTTCCAACTATGGCTACACCTTC
TRBV18,NA,NA,TRBJ2-1,CASSPPARHEQFF,TGTGCCAGCTCACCACCGGCCCGCCATGAGCAGTTCTTC
TRBV28,NA,NA,TRBJ1-1,CASSFLILNTEAFF,TGTGCCAGCAGTTTTTTAATACTGAACACTGAAGCTTTCTTT
TRBV28,NA,TRBD1,TRBJ2-7,CASRRTDRVTYEQYF,TGTGCCAGCAGGAGAACGGACAGGGTTACCTACGAGCAGTACTTC
TRBV5-1,NA,NA,TRBJ1-6,CASSLRRPEGNSPLHF,TGCGCCAGCAGCTTGAGGCGCCCCGAGGGTAATTCACCCCTCCACTTT
TRBV11-2,NA,NA,TRBJ2-3,CASVLTPGGTDTQYF,TGTGCCAGCGTCCTAACCCCAGGGGGCACAGATACGCAGTATTTT
TRBV18,NA,TRBD1,TRBJ1-1,CASSPGGTGFLTEAFF,TGTGCCAGCTCGCCGGGGGGGACAGGGTTTTTGACTGAAGCTTTCTTT
TRBV7-6,NA,TRBD1,TRBJ1-1,CASSSDTTGGGTEAFF,TGTGCCAGCAGCTCCGATACGACAGGGGGAGGAACTGAAGCTTTCTTT
TRBV29-1,NA,NA,TRBJ2-1,CSVDPVANEQFF,TGCAGCGTTGACCCCGTTGCCAATGAGCAGTTCTTC
TRBV6-2/TRBV6-3,NA,NA,TRBJ1-4,CASSQGEGKLFF,TGTGCCAGCAGTCAAGGGGAGGGAAAACTGTTTTTT
TRBV4-1,NA,TRBD2,TRBJ2-7,CASSQVYGRAAYEQYF,TGCGCCAGCAGCCAAGTTTACGGGAGGGCCGCATACGAGCAGTACTTC
TRBV3-1/TRBV3-2,NA,TRBD2,TRBJ2-1,CASSLLSAGGREQFF,TGTGCCAGCAGCCTTCTCTCTGCGGGAGGGCGGGAGCAGTTCTTC
TRBV5-1,once,NA,TRBJ2-7,CASSLPRDGSRLIPYEQYF,TGCGCCAGCAGCTTACCTCGGGACGGGTCGAGATTAATCCCCTACGAGCAGTACTTC
TRBV6-7,NA,NA,TRBJ1-6,CASRSKSYNSPLHF,TGTGCCAGCAGGTCGAAGTCCTATAATTCACCCCTCCACTTT
TRBV6-5,NA,NA,TRBJ2-1,CASSYRSRPSYNEQFF,TGTGCCAGCAGTTACCGGTCCAGGCCCTCCTACAATGAGCAGTTCTTC
TRBV7-9,NA,NA,TRBJ2-1,CASSPNWVAGSNEQFF,TGTGCCAGCAGCCCAAACTGGGTAGCTGGGTCCAATGAGCAGTTCTTC
TRBV27,once,TRBD1,TRBJ2-7,CASRLAGGLYEQYF,TGTGCCAGCAGGCTGGCAGGGGGCCTCTACGAGCAGTACTTC
TRBV2,NA,TRBD1,TRBJ1-1,CASTQNRGVTEAFF,TGTGCCAGCACCCAAAACAGGGGGGTGACTGAAGCTTTCTTT
TRBV10-3,once,TRBD2,TRBJ2-3,CAISDGLAFTDTQYF,TGTGCCATCAGTGACGGACTAGCGTTCACAGATACGCAGTATTTT
TRBV5-1,few,NA,TRBJ1-2,CASSLATGNYYGYTF,TGCGCCAGCAGCTTGGCTACAGGGAACTACTATGGCTACACCTTC
TRBV4-2,NA,NA,TRBJ2-2,CASSQEIYTGELFF,TGTGCCAGCAGCCAAGAAATATACACCGGGGAGCTGTTTTTT
TRBV7-2,NA,NA,TRBJ2-2,CASSLQLAVHTGELFF,TGTGCCAGCAGCTTACAACTAGCTGTCCACACCGGGGAGCTGTTTTTT
TRBV7-2,NA,NA,TRBJ2-2,CASSLRLQLDTGELFF,TGTGCCAGCAGCTTGCGGCTCCAGCTTGATACCGGGGAGCTGTTTTTT
TRBV7-3,NA,TRBD1,TRBJ2-1,CASSEGQGVNEQFF,TGTGCCAGCAGCGAGGGACAGGGGGTGAATGAGCAGTTCTTC
TRBV28,NA,TRBD1,TRBJ2-7,CASSFNTQGSEQYF,TGTGCCAGCAGTTTCAATACACAGGGGAGCGAGCAGTACTTC
TRBV15,NA,NA,TRBJ2-5,CATSRDLNTQETQYF,TGTGCCACCAGCAGAGATCTGAACACACAAGAGACCCAGTACTTC
TRBV19,NA,NA,TRBJ2-5,CASSILSGNKETQYF,TGTGCCAGTAGTATCCTAAGCGGAAATAAAGAGACCCAGTACTTC
TRBV5-8,NA,TRBD1,TRBJ1-3,CASRRGAGNTIYF,TGTGCCAGCCGCAGGGGGGCTGGAAACACCATATATTTT
TRBV5-4,NA,NA,TRBJ1-2,CASSRDQGVVDGYTF,TGTGCCAGCAGCCGTGATCAGGGAGTGGTAGATGGCTACACCTTC
TRBV5-1,NA,NA,TRBJ1-6,CASHTGDMSSPLHF,TGCGCCAGCCACACCGGGGACATGAGTTCACCCCTCCACTTT